These 3 T cell receptor beta chains share one sample of origin, sequenced in a study of blood T cell repertoires in COVID-19. Some clones are missing from TCRdb's copy, which holds only in-frame ones; the method was immunoSEQ multiplex PCR. In the table there are about 200,000 clones, about nine tenths of which are singletons. The sequenced material came from peripheral blood. These receptors were collected from a woman between 70 and 85 years old with acute or convalescent COVID-19.

In this sample, this clone turned up once. The chain uses TRBV5-8 and TRBJ2-7; D is undetermined. The CDR3 loop spans 17 amino acids. Germline assignment: CDR1 SGHTS and CDR2 YDEGEE. The V gene lost 4 bases and the J gene lost 0 bases, with 20 bases spanning the gap. CDR3 in DNA: TGTGCCAGCAGCCCCATGATGAAGCTCCTGAGCTCCTACGAGCAGTACTTC. Encoded protein: CASSPMMKLLSSYEQYF.

This rearrangement joins TRBV5-6 to TRBJ2-3, with 10 bases matching TRBD2. CDR1 SGHDT and CDR2 YYEEEE come from the germline V gene. The CDR3 runs to 15 residues. V lost 3 bases, J lost 6 bases, and 7 bases stayed unmatched. The DNA for the CDR3 is TGTGCCAGCAGCTCTAGGGGACTAGCGTATGATACGCAGTATTTT. Residues: CASSSRGLAYDTQYF.

The chain uses TRBV6-2 or TRBV6-3 and TRBJ1-1; unclear D gene. CDR1 MNHEY and CDR2 SVGEGT come from the germline V gene. Trimming left V 2 bases short and J 0 bases short, with 13 bases between. This CDR3 has 16 amino acids. DNA for the CDR3: TGTGCCAGCAGTTACCCGGAGCAGAAATTGAACACTGAAGCTTTCTTT. This codes for CASSYPEQKLNTEAFF.